This passage covers 25 T cell receptor beta chains from one sample sequenced in a study of cytotoxic CD8 clonotypes in ibrutinib-treated CLL. Sequencing used immunoSEQ multiplex PCR; TCRdb keeps in-frame clones, though not all of them. This sample carries some 85,000 clones, roughly 80% of them seen once, and the ten largest clones take under 30%. The sequencing here drew on PBMCs, taken after 24 months of ibrutinib treatment. The source of these receptors is a human donor with chronic lymphocytic leukemia.

The genes are TRBV19 and TRBJ2-3; D perhaps matches TRBD2 (6 bases). Germline values: CDR1 LNHDA, CDR2 SQIVND (reference sequence). The CDR3 loop spans 14 amino acids. V shed 8 bases and J shed 5 bases, with 17 bases lying between them. Here the CDR3 reads CASLLRGAGDTQYF. As DNA, the CDR3 is TGTGCCAGTCTTTTGCGGGGCGCAGGAGATACGCAGTATTTT.

The rearrangement joins TRBV19 to TRBJ2-1, with TRBD2 matching over 7 bases. Per germline, CDR1 LNHDA and CDR2 SQIVND (reference sequence). The CDR3 is made up of 16 amino acids. The trim removed 6 bases at V and 7 bases at J, leaving 15 bases unmatched. CDR3 bases: TGTGCCAGTAGAACTGGGCGGGCAGGGAGGGTAAATGAGCAGTTCTTC. Translating it yields CASRTGRAGRVNEQFF.

V and J are TRBV18 and TRBJ2-7; TRBD2 matches at 8 bases. This CDR3 spans 13 amino acids. V shed 3 bases, J shed 5 bases, and the junction held 3 bases outside the gene matches. Germline CDR1 KGHSH, CDR2 LQKENI. DNA of the CDR3: TGTGCCAGCTCACCGTACGGGAGGGACGAGCAGTACTTC. This codes for CASSPYGRDEQYF. Complete variable domain (other parts from reference TRBV18 and TRBJ2-7): NAGVMQNPRHLVRRRGQEARLRCSPMKGHSHVYWYRQLPEEGLKFMVYLQKENIIDESGMPKERFSAEFPKEGPSILRIQQVVRGDSAAYFCASSPYGRDEQYFGPGTRLTVT.

The chain links TRBV15 to TRBJ2-1, with 8 bases lining up with TRBD2. Germline assignment: CDR1 LNHNV and CDR2 YYDKDF (reference sequence). This CDR3 spans 18 amino acids. Trimming removed 1 base from V and 2 bases from J; junction bases left unmatched: 10. Written as DNA, the CDR3 is TGTGCCACCAGCAGAGGGTCCCGGGAGGGCCGAGCCTACAATGAGCAGTTCTTC. Translated: CATSRGSREGRAYNEQFF.

The chain employs TRBV6-6 and TRBJ2-1; 10 bases agree with TRBD2. The CDR3 has 16 residues. Trimming removed 7 bases from V and 9 bases from J; junction bases left unmatched: 15. Per the germline V gene, CDR1 is MNHNY and CDR2 is SVGAGI (reference sequence). CDR3 sequence reads: CASTESSGRNRGEQFF. The CDR3 nucleotides read TGTGCCAGCACCGAGAGTAGCGGGAGGAATAGGGGTGAGCAGTTCTTC.

V is TRBV19 and J is TRBJ2-1; D is perhaps TRBD1 or TRBD2 (5 bases each). The length of the CDR3 is 14 residues. The V end lost 9 bases, the J end lost 0 bases, and 12 bases lay between the germline ends. Germline CDR1 LNHDA, CDR2 SQIVND (reference sequence). CDR3 sequence reads: CASQDGTSYNEQFF. The CDR3 DNA reads as TGTGCCAGCCAAGACGGGACCTCCTACAATGAGCAGTTCTTC.

The sample holds a few counts of this clone. V is TRBV2 and J is TRBJ1-1; TRBD1 matches 7 bases. With 4 bases clipped from V and 3 bases from J, the junction kept 2 bases outside the gene matches. CDR3 length: 13 amino acids. The V gene's germline CDR1 is SNHLY and CDR2 FYNNEI. The CDR3 loop is CASSGQGYTEAFF. The CDR3 DNA reads as TGTGCCAGCAGTGGACAGGGTTACACTGAAGCTTTCTTT.

The chain uses TRBV7-3 and TRBJ1-1; no definite D call. The germline V gene encodes CDR1 SGHTA and CDR2 FQGTGA. CDR3 size: 13 residues. V lost 3 bases, J lost 4 bases, and 9 bases lay in between. CDR3 amino acids: CASSFSGLTEAFF. CDR3 DNA sequence: TGTGCCAGCAGCTTTTCAGGCCTCACTGAAGCTTTCTTT.

The chain links TRBV2 to TRBJ2-1; D tentatively fits TRBD1 or TRBD2 (6 bases each). Germline V gene lookup returns CDR1 SNHLY and CDR2 FYNNEI. CDR3 size: 13 residues. The V gene lost 7 bases and the J gene lost 9 bases, with 16 bases spanning the gap. CDR3 nucleotides: TGTGCCAGCACGCGGGACACAGGCAGTGAGCAGTTCTTC. It translates to CASTRDTGSEQFF.

The chain combines TRBV9 with TRBJ2-3; 8 bases map to TRBD2. Germline assignment: CDR1 SGDLS and CDR2 YYNGEE. This CDR3 is 15 amino acids long. The V and J ends lost 4 bases and 1 base, in that order; junction bases with no gene match: 5. The CDR3 protein is CASSHKAGGTDTQYF. In nucleotides, the CDR3 is TGTGCCAGCAGCCATAAAGCGGGGGGCACAGATACGCAGTATTTT.

V gene TRBV6-1 combines with J gene TRBJ1-1, with unresolved D. CDR1 and CDR2 from the germline V gene are MNHNS and SASEGT. The CDR3 sequence is 13 residues long. The V end lost 1 base, the J end lost 6 bases, and 9 bases lay between the germline ends. As DNA, the CDR3 is TGTGCCAGCAGTGAAGACCCCAACCCTGAAGCTTTCTTT. Protein: CASSEDPNPEAFF.

This clone was counted only a few times. This chain connects TRBV6-5 to TRBJ1-6, with D perhaps TRBD1 (5 bases). Germline V CDR1 and CDR2: MNHEY, SVGAGI. V lost 8 bases, J lost 6 bases, and 11 bases lay in between. The CDR3 length is 13 residues. CDR3 in amino acids: CASQAGSNSPLHF. The CDR3 DNA follows: TGTGCCAGCCAGGCAGGGAGTAATTCACCCCTCCACTTT.

This clone is a singleton in its sample. The genes are TRBV28 and TRBJ1-1, with 8 bases identical to TRBD1. The ends lost 2 bases at V and 0 bases at J; junction bases unmatched: 2. The germline gives CDR1 MDHEN, CDR2 SYDVKM. The CDR3 extends over 15 amino acids. The CDR3 loop reads CASSLQGAMNTEAFF. The CDR3 coding sequence is TGTGCCAGCAGTTTACAGGGGGCGATGAACACTGAAGCTTTCTTT.

This chain links TRBV5-1 with TRBJ2-6; a possible D gene is TRBD1 (5 bases). Germline V gene sequence: CDR1 SGHRS, CDR2 YFSETQ. This CDR3 spans 17 amino acids. V was trimmed by 4 bases and J by 0 bases, leaving 14 bases between them. The CDR3 DNA reads TGCGCCAGCAGCCCAGGGTTCTCTAGCTCTGGGGCCAACGTCCTGACTTTC. Translating it yields CASSPGFSSSGANVLTF.

This clone was counted a few times. The chain has TRBV10-1 and TRBJ1-2; 11 bases line up with TRBD1. CDR3 length: 15 amino acids. Trimming at V came to 2 bases and at J to 6 bases, leaving 5 bases not matched to a gene. Germline CDR1 is WNHNN and CDR2 is SYGVQD (reference sequence). CDR3 region: CASSEGQGAGDGYTF. The CDR3 nucleotides read TGCGCCAGCAGTGAGGGACAGGGGGCGGGGGATGGCTACACCTTC.

Only a few counts were recorded for this clone. The V gene is TRBV2, the J gene TRBJ1-1; weak D call: TRBD1 (5 bases). The CDR3 has 14 residues. Trimming took 4 bases from V and 2 from J, leaving 11 bases between them. Germline V lookup: CDR1 SNHLY, CDR2 FYNNEI. This chain's CDR3 is CASSGLGLNTEAFF. The CDR3, as DNA: TGTGCCAGCAGTGGGCTGGGACTTAACACTGAAGCTTTCTTT.

The chain has TRBV4-3 and TRBJ1-4, with D hard to call. Trimming cost V 1 base and J 0 bases, with 9 bases left between them. Germline loops: CDR1 LGHNA, CDR2 YSLEER. The CDR3 length is 16 residues. The CDR3 sequence is CASSQVRSSTNEKLFF. CDR3 nucleotide sequence: TGCGCCAGCAGCCAAGTTCGGAGCTCAACTAATGAAAAACTGTTTTTT.

This rearrangement joins TRBV25-1 to TRBJ2-5, with D tentatively TRBD1 or TRBD2 (6 bases each). The CDR3 length is 14 residues. V was shortened by 5 bases and J by 5 bases, with 15 bases between the two germline ends. Per the germline V gene, CDR1 is MGHDK and CDR2 is SYGVNS. In DNA, the CDR3 is TGTGCCAGCAGTAGAGACGGGGGCCGGGAGACCCAGTACTTC. Translating it yields CASSRDGGRETQYF.

The chain is built from TRBV9 and TRBJ2-7; D is possibly TRBD1 (6 bases). CDR1 SGDLS and CDR2 YYNGEE come from the germline V gene. Trimming took 2 bases from V and 2 from J, leaving 17 bases between them. This CDR3 spans 16 amino acids. In DNA, the CDR3 is TGTGCCAGCAGCGTCGGCCACCGACAGGAGGCCTACGAGCAGTACTTC. This translates into CASSVGHRQEAYEQYF.

CDR3 protein: CASSHRDRGTEAFF. Here the CDR3 DNA reads TGCGCCAGCAGCCACCGGGACAGGGGAACTGAAGCTTTCTTT. The chain links TRBV4-1 to TRBJ1-1, with 10 positions matching TRBD1. V shed 3 bases and J 5 bases; nucleotides not matched to a gene: 3. The germline V gene has CDR1 MGHRA and CDR2 YSYEKL. The CDR3 has 14 residues.

The rearrangement uses TRBV9 and TRBJ2-7, with 8 nucleotides matching TRBD1. Germline CDR1 is SGDLS and CDR2 is YYNGEE. Trimming took 4 bases from V and 2 from J; bases not matched to a gene: 11. The CDR3 sequence is 16 residues long. The DNA for the CDR3 is TGTGCCAGCAGCCCAGGGACAGGAAGGGCGACCTACGAGCAGTACTTC. Amino acids: CASSPGTGRATYEQYF.

The V and J genes are TRBV2 and TRBJ1-2; D might be TRBD1 (6 bases). The CDR3 extends over 13 amino acids. V lost 3 bases, J lost 5 bases, and 10 bases lay in between. CDR1 and CDR2 (germline): SNHLY, FYNNEI. CDR3 amino acids: CASSDGGLYGYTF. CDR3 nucleotides: TGTGCCAGCAGTGATGGGGGGCTTTATGGCTACACCTTC.

The chain couples TRBV18 to TRBJ1-6, with D unresolved. This CDR3 is built from 13 residues. The ends were cut back, 2 bases at V and 9 bases at J, with 8 bases in the middle. Germline loops: CDR1 KGHSH, CDR2 LQKENI. As DNA, the CDR3 is TGTGCCAGCTCACCAAGGGAGGCTTCACCCCTCCACTTT. As protein: CASSPREASPLHF. Based on the CDR3 plus reference TRBV18 and TRBJ1-6, the full variable domain is NAGVMQNPRHLVRRRGQEARLRCSPMKGHSHVYWYRQLPEEGLKFMVYLQKENIIDESGMPKERFSAEFPKEGPSILRIQQVVRGDSAAYFCASSPREASPLHFGNGTRLTVT.

This clone came up a few times. The chain has TRBV28 and TRBJ1-5; D is unclear. V lost 5 bases and J 7 bases, leaving 15 bases between the germline ends. CDR1 is MDHEN and CDR2 is SYDVKM in the germline V gene. The CDR3 covers 14 residues. In DNA form, the CDR3 reads TGTGCCAGCAGTAGACCAATTCACAGCCAGCCCCAGCATTTT. It encodes CASSRPIHSQPQHF.

The V and J genes are TRBV5-8 and TRBJ2-2; D is perhaps TRBD1 (6 bases). The CDR3 has 17 residues. From germline, CDR1 is SGHTS and CDR2 YDEGEE. The V end lost 0 bases, the J end lost 0 bases, and 12 bases lay between the germline ends. This CDR3 reads CASSLEVGDTNTGELFF. The CDR3 DNA reads as TGTGCCAGCAGCTTGGAAGTAGGGGACACGAACACCGGGGAGCTGTTTTTT.